This section outlines one TCR beta chain sequence together with its context. This record belongs to a study of blood T cell repertoires in COVID-19. Repertoires were generated with immunoSEQ multiplex PCR, while TCRdb's copy carries only in-frame clones and drops some. Of roughly 180,000 clones detected, around four fifths appear once; the ten largest clones hold roughly 5.1%. Sequencing input: peripheral blood. This receptor was obtained from a woman in her twenties or thirties with acute or convalescent COVID-19.

The CDR3 reads CASSELPLGEAFF. CDR3 in DNA: TGCGCCAGCAGTGAACTCCCCCTCGGTGAAGCTTTCTTT. The gene calls are TRBV23-1 and TRBJ1-1; the D is unclear. TRBV23-1 is noted as an ORF with a role that remains uncertain. The CDR3 is 13 amino acids. With 5 bases removed from V and 7 bases from J, the gap between germline ends came to 14 bases.